These 25 T cell receptor beta chains were sequenced from one sample in a study of cytomegalovirus exposure and HLA in healthy donors. The PCR employed 60 Vbeta primers together with 13 Jbeta primers. Sequencing used immunoSEQ multiplex PCR; TCRdb keeps in-frame clones, though not all of them. The sample carries around 120,000 clones, about 16% recorded once. The material sequenced was PBMCs. The source is a woman younger than 30 in good health and CMV-seronegative.

This clone came up a few times. The V call is TRBV11-1, the J call TRBJ2-3, with TRBD2 identical over 10 bases. The V and J ends lost 5 bases and 0 bases, in that order; junction bases with no gene match: 5. The germline V gene encodes CDR1 SGHAT and CDR2 FQDESV (reference sequence). The CDR3 runs 16 residues. The DNA for the CDR3 is TGTGCCAGCAGCGTACAAGCGGGGGGGAGCACAGATACGCAGTATTTT. As protein: CASSVQAGGSTDTQYF.

This clone was seen only a few times. The genes are TRBV6-5 and TRBJ1-1, with D perhaps TRBD1 (6 bases). With 5 bases removed from V and 2 bases from J, the gap between germline ends came to 12 bases. This CDR3 is 14 amino acids long. The germline V gene encodes CDR1 MNHEY and CDR2 SVGAGI. As DNA, the CDR3 is TGTGCCAGCAGTCCCCTGGGACAAAACACTGAAGCTTTCTTT. Protein: CASSPLGQNTEAFF.

This clone was observed a few times. V is TRBV23-1 and J is TRBJ2-5; a possible D gene is TRBD2 (5 bases). TRBV23-1 is marked as an open reading frame, function uncertain. Trimming pared 0 bases from V and 5 bases from J, leaving 19 bases between. The CDR3 consists of 17 residues. The CDR3 DNA reads as TGCGCCAGCAGTCAATCGTTTACCGGGCTAGCAAAGGAGACCCAGTACTTC. Its protein product is CASSQSFTGLAKETQYF.

V and J are TRBV27 and TRBJ2-5; D is perhaps TRBD2 (7 bases). Trimming pared 6 bases from V and 8 bases from J, leaving 22 bases between. Germline CDR1 and CDR2: MNHEY and SMNVEV (reference sequence). The CDR3 length is 15 residues. Written as DNA, the CDR3 is TGTGCCAGCAGCATCAGGCCGGGGGGCCGAGATACCCAGTACTTC. Its translation is CASSIRPGGRDTQYF.

The table lists this clone with a count of one. The CDR3 DNA is TGTGCCAGCAGTGAACGAGGGAACAAGAATCAGCCCCAGCATTTT. Amino acid sequence: CASSERGNKNQPQHF. V gene TRBV6-1 combines with J gene TRBJ1-5; D uncertain. The CDR3 loop spans 15 amino acids. With 2 bases removed from V and 4 bases from J, the gap between germline ends came to 12 bases. Germline lookup yields CDR1 MNHNS and CDR2 SASEGT.

The table lists this clone with a few counts. V gene TRBV5-1 combines with J gene TRBJ2-1; TRBD2 matches at 8 bases. The CDR3 runs 15 residues. The germline CDR1 and CDR2 sequences are SGHRS and YFSETQ. J gave up 9 bases and V 1 base, and 9 bases lay outside the gene matches. CDR3 DNA: TGCGCCAGCAGCTTGAACGGGGGGGCGGGAGGTGAGCAGTTCTTC. Translation: CASSLNGGAGGEQFF.

This clone was observed a few times. This chain links TRBV14 with TRBJ1-2, with 8 bases that match TRBD1. This CDR3 has 15 residues. Germline CDR1 SGHDN, CDR2 FVKESK. V was clipped by 4 bases and J by 3 bases; unmatched bases: 7. The CDR3 coding sequence is TGTGCCAGCAGCCGCCTTGGACAGGGCCACTATGGCTACACCTTC. This sequence encodes CASSRLGQGHYGYTF.

This clone turned up a few times. The rearrangement uses TRBV27 and TRBJ2-5, with 9 positions matching TRBD2. Germline V gene sequence: CDR1 MNHEY, CDR2 SMNVEV (reference sequence). This CDR3 has 16 amino acids. V trimming: 7 bases; J trimming: 2 bases; junction bases outside the gene matches: 11. CDR3 sequence reads: CASMGLAGPLQETQYF. The DNA for the CDR3 is TGTGCCAGCATGGGGCTAGCGGGGCCACTACAAGAGACCCAGTACTTC.

This clone was counted a few times. The chain combines TRBV6-1 with TRBJ1-1, with D uncertain. Germline lookup yields CDR1 MNHNS and CDR2 SASEGT. This CDR3 comprises 14 residues. Deletions cut 6 bases from V and 4 bases from J, with 15 bases between. The CDR3 reads CASRGGPRGTEAFF. The CDR3 nucleotides are TGTGCCAGCAGGGGAGGGCCTCGTGGCACTGAAGCTTTCTTT.

The rearrangement links TRBV5-4 to TRBJ2-3; the match to TRBD1 covers 7 bases. This CDR3 has 19 residues. Unmatched junction bases numbered 13, after V lost 0 bases and J lost 0 bases. Germline loops: CDR1 SGHNT, CDR2 YYREEE (reference sequence). The CDR3 is CASSLDGTALILSTDTQYF. CDR3 nucleotides: TGTGCCAGCAGCTTGGACGGGACAGCCCTCATCCTTAGCACAGATACGCAGTATTTT.

This sequence joins TRBV12-5 and TRBJ2-1, with TRBD2 identical over 13 bases. The length of the CDR3 is 16 residues. The junction had 9 bases not matched to a gene; V was cut back by 5 bases and J by 8 bases. The germline V gene encodes CDR1 LGHNT and CDR2 FRNRAP. The CDR3 is CASGLGTSGNADEQFF. CDR3 coding DNA: TGTGCTAGTGGTCTCGGGACTAGCGGGAACGCGGATGAGCAGTTCTTC.

V usage is TRBV28 and J usage is TRBJ2-5; 9 bases align to TRBD1. This CDR3 spans 18 amino acids. In germline, CDR1 is MDHEN, CDR2 SYDVKM. The ends lost 0 bases at V and 1 base at J; junction bases unmatched: 9. CDR3 sequence (DNA): TGTGCCAGCAGTTTATGGGGGGGACAGGGAGAGCGCCAAGAGACCCAGTACTTC. This encodes CASSLWGGQGERQETQYF.

CDR3 loop: CASSPKGTSGRAWEQYF. CDR3 coding DNA: TGTGCCAGCAGCCCAAAGGGGACTAGCGGGAGGGCCTGGGAGCAGTACTTC. The chain carries TRBV13 and TRBJ2-7; 16 bases are shared with TRBD2. This CDR3 has 17 residues. V lost 5 bases and J lost 7; bases outside the gene matches: 11. Germline V gene data show CDR1 as PRHDT and CDR2 as FYEKMQ (reference sequence).

V usage is TRBV6-5 and J usage is TRBJ1-6; D gene unclear. This CDR3 is 13 amino acids long. Germline V gene lookup returns CDR1 MNHEY and CDR2 SVGAGI. Trimming removed 6 bases from V and 10 bases from J, with 13 bases in between. The chain's CDR3 is CASRGIGGSPLHF. The CDR3 DNA sequence: TGTGCCAGCAGGGGGATCGGCGGGTCACCCCTCCACTTT.

This clone was seen a few times. The chain couples TRBV5-6 to TRBJ2-7; unclear D gene. Germline CDR1 and CDR2: SGHDT and YYEEEE. V lost 0 bases to trimming and J lost 0 bases, with 13 bases between them. The CDR3 consists of 16 residues. In DNA, the CDR3 is TGTGCCAGCAGCTTGGGTCGGGTATCCCCCTCCTACGAGCAGTACTTC. It translates to CASSLGRVSPSYEQYF.

Of note for this clone: Other DNA sequences within the sample encode an identical CDR3. The genes are TRBV2 and TRBJ1-1, with 8 bases fitting TRBD1. J lost 4 bases, V lost 5 bases, and 9 bases had no gene match. Germline values: CDR1 SNHLY, CDR2 FYNNEI. The CDR3 is 15 residues long. The CDR3 is CASSPRTGTTTEAFF. Here the CDR3 DNA reads TGTGCCAGCAGTCCTCGGACAGGGACGACCACTGAAGCTTTCTTT.

The V call is TRBV30, the J call TRBJ2-7; possible D gene TRBD1, 6 bases. CDR1 and CDR2 from the germline V gene are GTSNPN and SVGIG (reference sequence). Trimming removed 0 bases from V and 2 bases from J, with 17 bases in between. The CDR3 has 16 amino acids. The CDR3 is CAWSVRGRGRPYEQYF. The CDR3 region has the DNA TGTGCCTGGAGTGTAAGAGGCAGGGGACGACCCTACGAGCAGTACTTC. Variable domain in full (rest from reference TRBV30 and TRBJ2-7): SQTIHQWPATLVQPVGSPLSLECTVEGTSNPNLYWYRQAAGRGLQLLFYSVGIGQISSEVPQNLSASRPQDRQFILSSKKLLLSDSGFYLCAWSVRGRGRPYEQYFGPGTRLTVT.

J is TRBJ1-1 and V is TRBV6-6; D unclear. The CDR3 length is 13 residues. Germline V lookup: CDR1 MNHNY, CDR2 SVGAGI (reference sequence). V was cut by 5 bases and J by 5 bases, with 12 bases left in between. The CDR3 DNA reads TGTGCCAGCAGTGTGTCCGAGATGACTGAAGCTTTCTTT. Its translation is CASSVSEMTEAFF.

In this sample, this clone turned up a few times. V gene TRBV28 combines with J gene TRBJ2-1; TRBD2 matches 13 bases. The CDR3 contains 15 residues. Germline CDR1 reads MDHEN; CDR2 reads SYDVKM. The J segment lost 2 bases and the V segment lost 10 bases, leaving 5 bases of the junction unmatched. The CDR3 here is CATQLAGGPYNEQFF. CDR3 sequence (DNA): TGTGCCACCCAACTAGCGGGAGGGCCCTACAATGAGCAGTTCTTC.

This clone is a singleton in its sample. The V call is TRBV6-5, the J call TRBJ2-1; 10 bases agree with TRBD1. CDR3 length: 15 amino acids. After removal of 6 bases from V and 10 bases from J, the junction contained 12 bases not matched to a gene. Germline values: CDR1 MNHEY, CDR2 SVGAGI. In DNA form, the CDR3 reads TGTGCCAGCAGCTCGCGAGACAGGGGGCTTGGGGAGCAGTTCTTC. Translated: CASSSRDRGLGEQFF.

The chain is built from TRBV30 and TRBJ1-1, with 9 positions matching TRBD1. J was trimmed by 5 bases and V by 4 bases; bases with no gene match: 11. The CDR3 runs to 15 residues. The V gene's germline CDR1 is GTSNPN and CDR2 SVGIG (reference sequence). The CDR3 DNA reads TGTGCCTGGATTGAAACAGGGGGCTGGGGGACTGAAGCTTTCTTT. Protein sequence: CAWIETGGWGTEAFF.

The DNA of the CDR3 is TGTGCCAGCAGCGGACTTCTCGGGGAGCAGTACTTC. Protein: CASSGLLGEQYF. The gene calls are TRBV2 and TRBJ2-7; D might be TRBD2 (5 bases). The length of the CDR3 is 12 residues. Germline CDR1 is SNHLY and CDR2 is FYNNEI. V dropped 6 bases and J dropped 7 bases, with 13 bases sitting between them.

V is TRBV7-9 and J is TRBJ1-2; D call uncertain. CDR1 is SEHNR, CDR2 FQNEAQ, per germline (reference sequence). V was cut by 5 bases and J by 3 bases, with 13 bases left in between. The CDR3 spans 14 residues. DNA for the CDR3: TGTGCCAGCAGCCCCCAGGCTTCCCACTATGGCTACACCTTC. Protein product: CASSPQASHYGYTF.

This clone was observed a few times. The rearrangement joins TRBV19 to TRBJ2-7; 8 bases align to TRBD2. The CDR3 is 13 residues long. Losses at the gene ends were 3 bases for V and 2 bases for J; bases not matched to a gene: 0. Germline values: CDR1 LNHDA, CDR2 SQIVND (reference sequence). The CDR3 DNA is TGTGCCAGTAGTATGGGACTAGCCTACGAGCAGTACTTC. Translated, it gives CASSMGLAYEQYF.

This chain connects TRBV30 to TRBJ2-7; a possible D gene is TRBD1 (6 bases). This CDR3 comprises 12 residues. Germline V CDR1 and CDR2: GTSNPN, SVGIG (reference sequence). The V end was cut by 5 bases, the J end by 6 bases, with 14 bases between. CDR3 nucleotides: TGTGCCTGGGGACTTGACAGGCCCGAGCAGTACTTC. It codes for CAWGLDRPEQYF.